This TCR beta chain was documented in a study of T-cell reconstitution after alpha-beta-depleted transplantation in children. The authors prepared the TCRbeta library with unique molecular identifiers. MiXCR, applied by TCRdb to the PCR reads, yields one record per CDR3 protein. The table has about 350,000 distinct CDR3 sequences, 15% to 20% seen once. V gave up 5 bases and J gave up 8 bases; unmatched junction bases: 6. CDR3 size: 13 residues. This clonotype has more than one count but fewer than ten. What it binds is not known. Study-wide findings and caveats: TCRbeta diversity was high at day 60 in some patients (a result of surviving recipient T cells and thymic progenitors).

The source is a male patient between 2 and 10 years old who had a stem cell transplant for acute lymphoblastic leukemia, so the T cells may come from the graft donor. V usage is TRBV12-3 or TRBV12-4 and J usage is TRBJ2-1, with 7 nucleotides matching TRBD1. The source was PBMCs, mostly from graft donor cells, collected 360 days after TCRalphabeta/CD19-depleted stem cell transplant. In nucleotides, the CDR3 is TGTGCCAGCAGTCCGGTAGGGGGCGATGAGCAGTTCTTC. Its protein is CASSPVGGDEQFF.